Presented here are 26 T cell receptor beta chains from one specimen sequenced in a study of blood T cell repertoires in COVID-19. Sequencing was performed with immunoSEQ multiplex PCR; in TCRdb, only in-frame clones are kept and a portion is missing. The sample carries 180,000 or so clones, approximately 88% recorded once. The sequenced sample consisted of PBMCs or T cells enriched from blood (not recorded which). Receptors originate from a woman aged 60 to 75 who had recovered from COVID-19.

The chain recombines TRBV28 with TRBJ2-2; 8 nucleotides match TRBD1. The germline CDR1 and CDR2 sequences are MDHEN and SYDVKM. CDR3 length: 16 amino acids. The J segment lost 5 bases and the V segment lost 2 bases, leaving 7 bases of the junction unmatched. CDR3 residues: CASSLGAGGGTGELFF. Written as DNA, the CDR3 is TGTGCCAGCAGTTTAGGGGCAGGGGGCGGTACCGGGGAGCTGTTTTTT. Looking up the rest from reference TRBV28 and TRBJ2-2 gives the full variable domain: DVKVTQSSRYLVKRTGEKVFLECVQDMDHENMFWYRQDPGLGLRLIYFSYDVKMKEKGDIPEGYSVSREKKERFSLILESASTNQTSMYLCASSLGAGGGTGELFFGEGSRLTVL.

The chain is built from TRBV11-2 and TRBJ1-1; 8 nucleotides line up with TRBD1. Germline V gives CDR1 SGHAT, CDR2 FQNNGV. The CDR3 extends over 15 amino acids. V was clipped by 3 bases and J by 3 bases; unmatched bases: 6. The CDR3 reads CASSFQGAGDTEAFF. CDR3 coding DNA: TGTGCCAGCAGCTTCCAGGGGGCTGGGGACACTGAAGCTTTCTTT. The full variable domain, its missing parts supplied by reference TRBV11-2 and TRBJ1-1, is EAGVAQSPRYKIIEKRQSVAFWCNPISGHATLYWYQQILGQGPKLLIQFQNNGVVDDSQLPKDRFSAERLKGVDSTLKIQPAKLEDSAVYLCASSFQGAGDTEAFFGQGTRLTVV.

The V gene is TRBV30, the J gene TRBJ1-4; D is unclear. This CDR3 contains 13 residues. CDR1 GTSNPN and CDR2 SVGIG come from the germline V gene (reference sequence). V dropped 3 bases and J dropped 1 base, with 6 bases sitting between them. CDR3 nucleotides: TGTGCCTGGAGCTTCGGAACTAATGAAAAACTGTTTTTT. Amino acid sequence: CAWSFGTNEKLFF.

In its sample, this clone was seen a few times. The V and J genes are TRBV30 and TRBJ1-1; the D gene is possibly TRBD1 (6 bases). CDR1 and CDR2 from the germline V gene are GTSNPN and SVGIG (reference sequence). Trimming shortened V by 3 bases and J by 6 bases, and 17 bases separated the two germline ends. The CDR3 runs 14 residues. In DNA form, the CDR3 reads TGTGCCTGGAGGACCCAGGGCAGGGGCGCTGAAGCTTTCTTT. Encoded protein: CAWRTQGRGAEAFF.

The chain couples TRBV7-2 to TRBJ1-1; D possibly corresponds to TRBD1 (5 bases). The length of the CDR3 is 15 residues. V was shortened by 1 base and J by 8 bases, with 17 bases between the two germline ends. The V gene's germline CDR1 is SGHTA and CDR2 FQGNSA. The CDR3 region has the DNA TGTGCCAGCAGCTTAGTTCTGGGGGGAAAAGGAGAAGCTTTCTTT. Translating gives CASSLVLGGKGEAFF.

Here the CDR3 reads CASEPSEQFF. CDR3 in DNA: TGTGCCAGCGAGCCTAGTGAGCAGTTCTTC. The J gene is TRBJ2-1, the V gene TRBV6-4; no clear D. The V gene's germline CDR1 is MRHNA and CDR2 SNTAGT. The CDR3 length is 10 residues. V lost 8 bases, J lost 9 bases, and 8 bases lay in between.

The gene calls are TRBV9 and TRBJ2-3; D perhaps matches TRBD1 (6 bases). V lost 0 bases to trimming and J lost 4 bases, with 12 bases between them. The CDR3 runs to 15 residues. The germline V gene encodes CDR1 SGDLS and CDR2 YYNGEE. CDR3 protein: CASSVGTAPPDTQYF. In DNA, the CDR3 is TGTGCCAGCAGCGTAGGGACAGCACCCCCAGATACGCAGTATTTT.

The gene calls are TRBV5-1 and TRBJ1-2; tentative D call: TRBD1 (5 bases). From germline, CDR1 is SGHRS and CDR2 YFSETQ. Trimming took 2 bases from V and 4 from J, leaving 9 bases between them. The CDR3 is 13 amino acids. CDR3: CASSLGAPYGYTF. The CDR3 DNA follows: TGCGCCAGCAGCTTAGGGGCCCCCTATGGCTACACCTTC.

This rearrangement joins TRBV19 to TRBJ1-5; D may be TRBD1 (6 bases). Trimming removed 7 bases at V and 7 bases at J, with 17 bases between. Germline CDR1 is LNHDA and CDR2 is SQIVND (reference sequence). CDR3 length equals 14 residues. CDR3: CASTQDSGGQPQHF. The CDR3 DNA follows: TGTGCCAGTACCCAGGACAGCGGCGGGCAGCCCCAGCATTTT.

This clone is a singleton in its sample. This rearrangement joins TRBV4-2 to TRBJ1-2; D unclear. The germline V and J ends were trimmed by 0 bases and 8 bases, with 13 bases remaining between them. The CDR3 length is 14 residues. Germline CDR1 is LGHNA and CDR2 is YNFKEQ. The CDR3 reads CASSQETPGYGYTF. The CDR3 DNA reads TGTGCCAGCAGCCAAGAGACCCCCGGGTACGGCTACACCTTC.

The chain has TRBV29-1 and TRBJ1-2, with D unresolved. The V end lost 7 bases, the J end lost 1 base, and 13 bases lay between the germline ends. The length of the CDR3 is 13 residues. From germline, CDR1 is SQVTM and CDR2 ANQGSEA. The chain's CDR3 is CSGSRRRNYGYTF. CDR3 DNA sequence: TGCAGCGGTTCCAGGCGCCGTAACTATGGCTACACCTTC.

This chain uses TRBV28 with TRBJ1-2, with D maybe TRBD1 (5 bases). Germline loops: CDR1 MDHEN, CDR2 SYDVKM. The CDR3 has 13 amino acids. V lost 1 base and J lost 8, with 11 bases in between. The CDR3 coding sequence is TGTGCCAGCAGTTTATCTGGGGCTCCCGGCTACACCTTC. Residues: CASSLSGAPGYTF.

The chain recombines TRBV7-2 with TRBJ2-5; D is perhaps TRBD2 (5 bases). The CDR3 has 17 amino acids. The V end was cut by 3 bases, the J end by 5 bases, with 22 bases between. Germline assignment: CDR1 SGHTA and CDR2 FQGNSA. The DNA of the CDR3 is TGTGCCAGCAGCTTCGAGGGTGTCCTCGTCCGAGGGGAGACCCAGTACTTC. Translation gives CASSFEGVLVRGETQYF.

The chain couples TRBV15 to TRBJ1-4, with D perhaps TRBD1 (6 bases). The ends were cut back, 3 bases at V and 7 bases at J, with 12 bases in the middle. CDR1 LNHNV and CDR2 YYDKDF come from the germline V gene (reference sequence). This CDR3 is 14 amino acids long. The CDR3 bases are TGTGCCACCAGCAGCCAAAGGGGGGGTGAAAAACTGTTTTTT. Its protein product is CATSSQRGGEKLFF.

This chain links TRBV2 with TRBJ2-7, with 7 positions matching TRBD1. Germline V lookup: CDR1 SNHLY, CDR2 FYNNEI. After removal of 5 bases from V and 2 bases from J, the junction contained 12 bases not matched to a gene. CDR3 length: 16 amino acids. CDR3 DNA: TGTGCCAGCAGTATGGGATGGGTTCAGGGGGCCTACGAGCAGTACTTC. Translation: CASSMGWVQGAYEQYF.

This clone was seen just once. The chain recombines TRBV11-2 with TRBJ1-3; D is ambiguous. Germline V gene data show CDR1 as SGHAT and CDR2 as FQNNGV. CDR3 length equals 13 residues. V was pared by 8 bases and J by 2 bases, with 10 bases between. This chain's CDR3 is CASEQLTGNTIYF. The CDR3 DNA is TGTGCCAGCGAACAGCTTACTGGAAACACCATATATTTT.

The gene calls are TRBV6-4 and TRBJ2-2, with TRBD1 matching 7 bases. Per germline, CDR1 MRHNA and CDR2 SNTAGT. With V trimmed by 6 bases and J by 0 bases, 4 bases remained unmatched. The CDR3 totals 15 residues. The CDR3 DNA is TGTGCCAGCAGCCGGGACAGAGCGAACACCGGGGAGCTGTTTTTT. It translates to CASSRDRANTGELFF.

The chain joins TRBV6-5 to TRBJ2-7; TRBD1 aligns across 9 bases. CDR1 is MNHEY, CDR2 SVGAGI, per germline. The CDR3 is 14 residues long. Losses at the gene ends were 7 bases for V and 3 bases for J; bases not matched to a gene: 7. CDR3 sequence (DNA): TGTGCCAGCAAACCCGGGACAGGGTACTACGAGCAGTACTTC. Translation: CASKPGTGYYEQYF.

The chain has TRBV9 and TRBJ1-2, with D possibly matching TRBD1 (5 bases). Germline CDR1 reads SGDLS; CDR2 reads YYNGEE. The CDR3 length is 16 residues. The ends were cut back, 0 bases at V and 0 bases at J, with 12 bases in the middle. CDR3 region: CASSVGWGTANYGYTF. CDR3 sequence (DNA): TGTGCCAGCAGCGTAGGTTGGGGCACCGCTAACTATGGCTACACCTTC. The complete variable domain, with remaining parts taken from reference TRBV9 and TRBJ1-2, reads DSGVTQTPKHLITATGQRVTLRCSPRSGDLSVYWYQQSLDQGLQFLIQYYNGEERAKGNILERFSAQQFPDLHSELNLSSLELGDSALYFCASSVGWGTANYGYTFGSGTRLTVV.

The genes are TRBV6-5 and TRBJ1-5; 9 nucleotides line up with TRBD1. The CDR3 is 14 amino acids. Germline V lookup: CDR1 MNHEY, CDR2 SVGAGI. J lost 4 bases, V lost 6 bases, and 4 bases had no gene match. This CDR3 reads CASSGTGTNQPQHF. CDR3 DNA: TGTGCCAGCAGCGGGACAGGGACGAATCAGCCCCAGCATTTT.

This chain joins TRBV29-1 and TRBJ2-7; 8 bases map to TRBD1. The V gene end was trimmed by 6 bases and the J gene end by 3 bases; junction bases not matched to a gene: 7. From germline, CDR1 is SQVTM and CDR2 ANQGSEA. The CDR3 consists of 13 residues. CDR3 DNA sequence: TGCAGCGTGGAGACAGGGGCCTACTACGAGCAGTACTTC. It codes for CSVETGAYYEQYF.

The chain recombines TRBV6-5 with TRBJ2-7; the match to TRBD1 covers 10 bases. The CDR3 totals 16 residues. Trimming removed 2 bases from V and 5 bases from J; junction bases left unmatched: 9. Germline CDR1 reads MNHEY; CDR2 reads SVGAGI. The CDR3 DNA sequence: TGTGCCAGCAGTTACCGACCGGGACAGGGGTCCAACGAGCAGTACTTC. It codes for CASSYRPGQGSNEQYF.

This sequence joins TRBV7-9 and TRBJ1-2; D gene ambiguous. Per germline, CDR1 SEHNR and CDR2 FQNEAQ (reference sequence). CDR3 length equals 11 residues. Trimming removed 1 base from V and 10 bases from J, with 7 bases in between. CDR3 sequence: CASSLGGAYTF. The CDR3 region has the DNA TGTGCCAGCAGCTTAGGGGGAGCCTACACCTTC.

This sequence joins TRBV6-5 and TRBJ2-7; 7 nucleotides line up with TRBD1. After removal of 8 bases from V and 0 bases from J, the junction contained 7 bases not matched to a gene. This CDR3 region has 14 residues. Germline V lookup: CDR1 MNHEY, CDR2 SVGAGI. The DNA for the CDR3 is TGTGCCAGCCTGAGGGACAGAATCTCCTACGAGCAGTACTTC. As protein: CASLRDRISYEQYF.

The count of this clone is one. The chain links TRBV4-1 to TRBJ1-5; 8 nucleotides align to TRBD1. CDR3 length equals 16 residues. Per germline, CDR1 MGHRA and CDR2 YSYEKL. V trimming: 2 bases; J trimming: 2 bases; junction bases outside the gene matches: 5. The CDR3 DNA reads as TGCGCCAGCAGCCAACCGGACAGGGCGGGCAATCAGCCCCAGCATTTT. Amino acids: CASSQPDRAGNQPQHF.

The sample holds a few counts of this clone. The same CDR3 is also encoded by other DNA sequences in this sample. The rearrangement uses TRBV5-4 and TRBJ2-2; 11 positions match TRBD1. The trim removed 2 bases at V and 4 bases at J, leaving 1 base unmatched. From germline, CDR1 is SGHNT and CDR2 YYREEE (reference sequence). This CDR3 comprises 15 residues. This CDR3 reads CASSLGTGGTGELFF. The CDR3 region has the DNA TGTGCCAGCAGCTTAGGGACAGGGGGCACCGGGGAGCTGTTTTTT.